The next 32 T cell receptor beta chains were all read from a single sample in a study of cytomegalovirus exposure and HLA in healthy donors. Clones were read by immunoSEQ multiplex PCR, and TCRdb kept only the in-frame ones, dropping some. The table has some 250,000 clones, less than 95% seen once. The specimen was PBMCs. Every receptor here comes from a woman aged 25 to 39 in good health and CMV-seronegative.

The genes are TRBV27 and TRBJ1-5, with D perhaps TRBD1 (5 bases). Germline lookup yields CDR1 MNHEY and CDR2 SMNVEV (reference sequence). The CDR3 extends over 14 amino acids. V lost 3 bases and J lost 4, with 10 bases in between. The CDR3 bases are TGTGCCAGCAGTTTCTCAGGGCCTAATCAGCCCCAGCATTTT. Encoded protein: CASSFSGPNQPQHF.

The V call is TRBV6-6, the J call TRBJ1-2; D perhaps matches TRBD1 (5 bases). V was cut by 6 bases and J by 5 bases, with 13 bases left in between. In germline, CDR1 is MNHNY, CDR2 SVGAGI (reference sequence). The CDR3 consists of 13 residues. CDR3 sequence (DNA): TGTGCCAGCAGAACTCAGGGTAGTTATGGCTACACCTTC. Encoded protein: CASRTQGSYGYTF.

This chain connects TRBV28 to TRBJ1-1; TRBD1 might be the D (6 bases). The CDR3 is 15 amino acids. Trimming shortened V by 1 base and J by 0 bases, and 9 bases separated the two germline ends. Germline V gene lookup returns CDR1 MDHEN and CDR2 SYDVKM. CDR3 bases: TGTGCCAGCAGTTTATCCCGACAGGTGAACACTGAAGCTTTCTTT. Protein: CASSLSRQVNTEAFF.

V gene TRBV11-1 combines with J gene TRBJ2-7; no reliable D call. Germline lookup yields CDR1 SGHAT and CDR2 FQDESV (reference sequence). The CDR3 contains 12 residues. Trimming left V 5 bases short and J 6 bases short, with 11 bases between. Here the CDR3 reads CASSLEVGEQYF. The CDR3 nucleotides are TGTGCCAGCAGCCTCGAGGTGGGCGAGCAGTACTTC. Drawing the rest from reference TRBV11-1 and TRBJ2-7, the complete variable domain is EAEVAQSPRYKITEKSQAVAFWCDPISGHATLYWYRQILGQGPELLVQFQDESVVDDSQLPKDRFSAERLKGVDSTLKIQPAELGDSAMYLCASSLEVGEQYFGPGTRLTVT.

The genes are TRBV20-1 and TRBJ2-1; D is undetermined. The germline gives CDR1 DFQATT, CDR2 SNEGSKA (reference sequence). V lost 2 bases and J 7 bases, leaving 6 bases between the germline ends. CDR3 size: 11 residues. The CDR3 DNA reads TGCAGTGCTAGACAGGTAAATGAGCAGTTCTTC. Its translation is CSARQVNEQFF.

The V gene is TRBV18, the J gene TRBJ2-5; D is possibly TRBD1 or TRBD2 (5 bases each). CDR1 KGHSH and CDR2 LQKENI come from the germline V gene. Trimming left V 1 base short and J 4 bases short, with 13 bases between. The CDR3 contains 15 residues. Here the CDR3 reads CASSPRYGATETQYF. The CDR3 DNA reads as TGTGCCAGCTCACCACGTTACGGGGCCACAGAGACCCAGTACTTC.

The rearrangement uses TRBV5-4 and TRBJ2-7; no reliable D call. The V gene's germline CDR1 is SGHNT and CDR2 YYREEE (reference sequence). This CDR3 contains 14 residues. Trimming pared 0 bases from V and 2 bases from J, leaving 9 bases between. As DNA, the CDR3 is TGTGCCAGCAGCTTGGCAGTGGTACCCTACGAGCAGTACTTC. It encodes CASSLAVVPYEQYF.

The rearrangement joins TRBV30 to TRBJ2-3, with D possibly TRBD2 on 5 matching bases. With 1 base removed from V and 1 base from J, the gap between germline ends came to 15 bases. Germline V gene lookup returns CDR1 GTSNPN and CDR2 SVGIG (reference sequence). The CDR3 covers 16 residues. The CDR3 here is CAWSARRVERTDTQYF. The DNA of the CDR3 is TGTGCCTGGAGTGCACGGCGGGTGGAGCGCACAGATACGCAGTATTTT.

This chain links TRBV19 with TRBJ2-7; TRBD1 matches 9 bases. The germline V gene encodes CDR1 LNHDA and CDR2 SQIVND (reference sequence). Losses at the gene ends were 8 bases for V and 5 bases for J; bases not matched to a gene: 7. CDR3 length: 13 residues. Written as DNA, the CDR3 is TGTGCCAGTCGATTACAGGGGGCCCACGAGCAGTACTTC. Its translation is CASRLQGAHEQYF.

The V gene is TRBV27, the J gene TRBJ2-7, with D uncertain. The CDR3 runs 14 residues. Germline-derived CDR1 and CDR2 are MNHEY and SMNVEV (reference sequence). The V gene lost 3 bases and the J gene lost 0 bases, with 9 bases spanning the gap. In DNA form, the CDR3 reads TGTGCCAGCAGTTTCGCGGCGCTCTCCTACGAGCAGTACTTC. It translates to CASSFAALSYEQYF.

The chain is built from TRBV7-9 and TRBJ2-3, with a tentative D call TRBD2 (5 bases). Trimming removed 2 bases from V and 0 bases from J, with 12 bases in between. The CDR3 totals 16 residues. In germline, CDR1 is SEHNR, CDR2 FQNEAQ (reference sequence). The CDR3 DNA follows: TGTGCCAGCAGCTTATTATCGGGAATTAGCACAGATACGCAGTATTTT. Its translation: CASSLLSGISTDTQYF.

This clone was counted a few times. The CDR3 region has the DNA TGTGCCAGCAGATCTCCGACTAGCGGCTACGAGCAGTACTTC. This gives the protein CASRSPTSGYEQYF. This chain joins TRBV7-2 and TRBJ2-7; 9 positions agree with TRBD2. Germline V gene lookup returns CDR1 SGHTA and CDR2 FQGNSA. The CDR3 runs 14 residues. V gave up 6 bases and J gave up 3 bases; unmatched junction bases: 6. The entire variable domain, with the rest obtained from reference TRBV7-2 and TRBJ2-7, is as follows: GAGVSQSPSNKVTEKGKDVELRCDPISGHTALYWYRQSLGQGLEFLIYFQGNSAPDKSGLPSDRFSAERTGGSVSTLTIQRTQQEDSAVYLCASRSPTSGYEQYFGPGTRLTVT.

The chain links TRBV4-2 to TRBJ2-7; 7 nucleotides match TRBD2. Germline V CDR1 and CDR2: LGHNA, YNFKEQ. CDR3 length: 16 residues. V gave up 1 base and J gave up 0 bases; unmatched junction bases: 6. The CDR3, as DNA: TGTGCCAGCAGCCAAGGTTCCGGGGGGAGCTCCTACGAGCAGTACTTC. Translating it yields CASSQGSGGSSYEQYF.

A single count supports this clone. The rearrangement uses TRBV18 and TRBJ2-7; 7 bases map to TRBD1. This CDR3 is 17 amino acids long. Losses at the gene ends were 6 bases for V and 2 bases for J; bases not matched to a gene: 16. Per the germline V gene, CDR1 is KGHSH and CDR2 is LQKENI. The CDR3 DNA sequence: TGTGCCAGCTCCCCGGGCACAGGGGCCGGGACGGCCTACGAGCAGTACTTC. This translates into CASSPGTGAGTAYEQYF.

This chain joins TRBV9 and TRBJ2-3, with D perhaps TRBD2 (6 bases). Trimming took 4 bases from V and 2 from J, leaving 23 bases between them. The CDR3 length is 18 residues. The germline V gene encodes CDR1 SGDLS and CDR2 YYNGEE. CDR3 in amino acids: CASSLSIGAGLSTDTQYF. The CDR3, as DNA: TGTGCCAGCAGCCTAAGTATTGGGGCGGGGCTCTCCACAGATACGCAGTATTTT.

The chain carries TRBV7-9 and TRBJ1-1; D gene uncertain. V was clipped by 5 bases and J by 4 bases, with 20 bases between them. CDR1 and CDR2 from the germline V gene are SEHNR and FQNEAQ (reference sequence). This CDR3 region has 16 residues. The CDR3 is CASSPPLGSLITEAFF. The DNA for the CDR3 is TGTGCCAGCAGCCCTCCTCTAGGCAGTTTAATCACTGAAGCTTTCTTT.

This chain connects TRBV27 to TRBJ2-1; 7 bases agree with TRBD1. The CDR3 runs 19 residues. Trimming cost V 5 bases and J 0 bases; bases outside gene matches: 16. Germline assignment: CDR1 MNHEY and CDR2 SMNVEV (reference sequence). CDR3 protein: CASSLYSPGQLDSYNEQFF. CDR3 DNA: TGTGCCAGCAGTCTCTACTCCCCGGGACAGCTTGACTCCTACAATGAGCAGTTCTTC.

The J gene is TRBJ2-5, the V gene TRBV9; the D is unclear. Germline V gene data show CDR1 as SGDLS and CDR2 as YYNGEE. The CDR3 spans 14 residues. V shed 0 bases and J shed 1 base, with 7 bases lying between them. This CDR3 reads CASSVGRSQETQYF. The CDR3 DNA follows: TGTGCCAGCAGCGTAGGACGAAGCCAAGAGACCCAGTACTTC.

In this sample, this clone turned up once. V usage is TRBV27 and J usage is TRBJ2-1; D not certain. Germline CDR1 MNHEY, CDR2 SMNVEV (reference sequence). V was clipped by 5 bases and J by 1 base, with 15 bases between them. The CDR3 is 16 residues long. CDR3 coding DNA: TGTGCCAGCAGTCCCTGGGCAGGTATATCCTACAATGAGCAGTTCTTC. It is translated as CASSPWAGISYNEQFF.

The chain recombines TRBV18 with TRBJ1-2, with D unresolved. The CDR3 spans 16 residues. CDR1 and CDR2 (germline): KGHSH, LQKENI. Between the trimmed V and J ends, which lost 1 base and 4 bases, there was a span of 16 bases. The CDR3 DNA follows: TGTGCCAGCTCACCACAAGAGCCGGTGGGTCCCTATGGCTACACCTTC. Amino acids: CASSPQEPVGPYGYTF.

This CDR3 reads CASSYVAGDSYEQYF. In DNA, the CDR3 is TGTGCCAGCAGTTACGTAGCGGGGGACTCCTACGAGCAGTACTTC. The chain carries TRBV6-5 and TRBJ2-7; the match to TRBD2 covers 9 bases. The CDR3 spans 15 residues. Germline loops: CDR1 MNHEY, CDR2 SVGAGI. V shed 2 bases, J shed 0 bases, and the junction held 2 bases outside the gene matches.

The CDR3: CASSTRLAGLYEQYF. CDR3 sequence (DNA): TGTGCCAGCAGTACTCGACTAGCGGGTCTCTACGAGCAGTACTTC. This chain uses TRBV27 with TRBJ2-7, with 10 bases lining up with TRBD2. The length of the CDR3 is 15 residues. Trimming took 5 bases from V and 3 from J; bases not matched to a gene: 7. Germline CDR1 reads MNHEY; CDR2 reads SMNVEV (reference sequence).

The genes are TRBV6-1 and TRBJ2-3; 9 bases agree with TRBD1. The CDR3 totals 15 residues. CDR1 is MNHNS and CDR2 is SASEGT in the germline V gene. V lost 4 bases to trimming and J lost 3 bases; unmatched junction nucleotides: 5. The CDR3 loop is CASSAIQGATDTQYF. The DNA for the CDR3 is TGTGCCAGCAGTGCCATACAGGGGGCAACAGATACGCAGTATTTT.

The CDR3 region has the DNA TGCGCCAGCAGCTTCCAGACAGCTTCGACAGATACGCAGTATTTT. Translated, it gives CASSFQTASTDTQYF. The chain has TRBV5-1 and TRBJ2-3, with D possibly TRBD1 on 5 matching bases. Deletions cut 2 bases from V and 3 bases from J, with 13 bases between. The germline gives CDR1 SGHRS, CDR2 YFSETQ. The CDR3 has 15 amino acids.

The rearrangement joins TRBV5-1 to TRBJ1-1, with TRBD1 as a possible D gene (5 bases). In germline, CDR1 is SGHRS, CDR2 YFSETQ. This CDR3 comprises 15 residues. The V gene lost 0 bases and the J gene lost 3 bases, with 12 bases spanning the gap. The CDR3 DNA follows: TGCGCCAGCAGCTTGGGGGCAGGGTGGGACACTGAAGCTTTCTTT. This gives the protein CASSLGAGWDTEAFF.

V usage is TRBV11-3 and J usage is TRBJ2-2; the D is unclear. Germline lookup yields CDR1 SGHNT and CDR2 YENEEA. The CDR3 loop spans 13 amino acids. With 3 bases removed from V and 6 bases from J, the gap between germline ends came to 8 bases. The CDR3 DNA reads TGTGCCAGCAGCTTGTGGTCCCCCGGGGAGCTGTTTTTT. Translation gives CASSLWSPGELFF.

The chain carries TRBV27 and TRBJ1-1; perhaps TRBD1 as D (5 bases). Germline-derived CDR1 and CDR2 are MNHEY and SMNVEV (reference sequence). The V end lost 8 bases, the J end lost 5 bases, and 24 bases lay between the germline ends. This CDR3 comprises 16 residues. The CDR3 is CASSTQFRVGGTEAFF. The DNA of the CDR3 is TGTGCCAGCTCGACCCAATTCAGGGTCGGGGGAACTGAAGCTTTCTTT.

The chain joins TRBV6-5 to TRBJ2-7; D gene unclear. V gave up 6 bases and J gave up 0 bases, with 12 bases separating them. The CDR3 has 14 amino acids. Germline CDR1 reads MNHEY; CDR2 reads SVGAGI. The CDR3: CASRPTRTSYEQYF. DNA for the CDR3: TGTGCCAGCAGACCAACAAGAACCTCCTACGAGCAGTACTTC.

The rearrangement uses TRBV28 and TRBJ1-1, with 8 nucleotides matching TRBD1. Trimming at V came to 5 bases and at J to 4 bases, leaving 9 bases not matched to a gene. Germline CDR1 MDHEN, CDR2 SYDVKM. This CDR3 comprises 15 residues. This chain's CDR3 is CASSDRTGWATEAFF. CDR3 nucleotide sequence: TGTGCCAGCAGTGATCGGACAGGGTGGGCCACTGAAGCTTTCTTT.

This chain links TRBV28 with TRBJ1-1; D is ambiguous. The CDR3 has 13 residues. V lost 6 bases and J 3 bases, leaving 11 bases between the germline ends. Germline V gene lookup returns CDR1 MDHEN and CDR2 SYDVKM. CDR3 sequence reads: CASSPLMDTEAFF. As DNA, the CDR3 is TGTGCCAGCAGCCCGCTTATGGACACTGAAGCTTTCTTT.

This clone appeared a few times. The J gene is TRBJ2-7, the V gene TRBV28; 9 nucleotides align to TRBD1. Germline-derived CDR1 and CDR2 are MDHEN and SYDVKM. The CDR3 covers 14 residues. V was clipped by 3 bases and J by 4 bases; unmatched bases: 4. CDR3 in DNA: TGTGCCAGCAGTTTCCGACAGGGGGTGTACGAGCAGTACTTC. Its protein product is CASSFRQGVYEQYF.

This chain connects TRBV5-5 to TRBJ2-2, with D unresolved. The germline V gene encodes CDR1 SGHKS and CDR2 YYEKEE (reference sequence). V was clipped by 1 base and J by 5 bases, with 18 bases between them. The CDR3 runs 17 residues. CDR3: CASSLSLLGDLTGELFF. CDR3 nucleotide sequence: TGTGCCAGCAGCTTGAGCCTACTGGGTGACTTAACCGGGGAGCTGTTTTTT.